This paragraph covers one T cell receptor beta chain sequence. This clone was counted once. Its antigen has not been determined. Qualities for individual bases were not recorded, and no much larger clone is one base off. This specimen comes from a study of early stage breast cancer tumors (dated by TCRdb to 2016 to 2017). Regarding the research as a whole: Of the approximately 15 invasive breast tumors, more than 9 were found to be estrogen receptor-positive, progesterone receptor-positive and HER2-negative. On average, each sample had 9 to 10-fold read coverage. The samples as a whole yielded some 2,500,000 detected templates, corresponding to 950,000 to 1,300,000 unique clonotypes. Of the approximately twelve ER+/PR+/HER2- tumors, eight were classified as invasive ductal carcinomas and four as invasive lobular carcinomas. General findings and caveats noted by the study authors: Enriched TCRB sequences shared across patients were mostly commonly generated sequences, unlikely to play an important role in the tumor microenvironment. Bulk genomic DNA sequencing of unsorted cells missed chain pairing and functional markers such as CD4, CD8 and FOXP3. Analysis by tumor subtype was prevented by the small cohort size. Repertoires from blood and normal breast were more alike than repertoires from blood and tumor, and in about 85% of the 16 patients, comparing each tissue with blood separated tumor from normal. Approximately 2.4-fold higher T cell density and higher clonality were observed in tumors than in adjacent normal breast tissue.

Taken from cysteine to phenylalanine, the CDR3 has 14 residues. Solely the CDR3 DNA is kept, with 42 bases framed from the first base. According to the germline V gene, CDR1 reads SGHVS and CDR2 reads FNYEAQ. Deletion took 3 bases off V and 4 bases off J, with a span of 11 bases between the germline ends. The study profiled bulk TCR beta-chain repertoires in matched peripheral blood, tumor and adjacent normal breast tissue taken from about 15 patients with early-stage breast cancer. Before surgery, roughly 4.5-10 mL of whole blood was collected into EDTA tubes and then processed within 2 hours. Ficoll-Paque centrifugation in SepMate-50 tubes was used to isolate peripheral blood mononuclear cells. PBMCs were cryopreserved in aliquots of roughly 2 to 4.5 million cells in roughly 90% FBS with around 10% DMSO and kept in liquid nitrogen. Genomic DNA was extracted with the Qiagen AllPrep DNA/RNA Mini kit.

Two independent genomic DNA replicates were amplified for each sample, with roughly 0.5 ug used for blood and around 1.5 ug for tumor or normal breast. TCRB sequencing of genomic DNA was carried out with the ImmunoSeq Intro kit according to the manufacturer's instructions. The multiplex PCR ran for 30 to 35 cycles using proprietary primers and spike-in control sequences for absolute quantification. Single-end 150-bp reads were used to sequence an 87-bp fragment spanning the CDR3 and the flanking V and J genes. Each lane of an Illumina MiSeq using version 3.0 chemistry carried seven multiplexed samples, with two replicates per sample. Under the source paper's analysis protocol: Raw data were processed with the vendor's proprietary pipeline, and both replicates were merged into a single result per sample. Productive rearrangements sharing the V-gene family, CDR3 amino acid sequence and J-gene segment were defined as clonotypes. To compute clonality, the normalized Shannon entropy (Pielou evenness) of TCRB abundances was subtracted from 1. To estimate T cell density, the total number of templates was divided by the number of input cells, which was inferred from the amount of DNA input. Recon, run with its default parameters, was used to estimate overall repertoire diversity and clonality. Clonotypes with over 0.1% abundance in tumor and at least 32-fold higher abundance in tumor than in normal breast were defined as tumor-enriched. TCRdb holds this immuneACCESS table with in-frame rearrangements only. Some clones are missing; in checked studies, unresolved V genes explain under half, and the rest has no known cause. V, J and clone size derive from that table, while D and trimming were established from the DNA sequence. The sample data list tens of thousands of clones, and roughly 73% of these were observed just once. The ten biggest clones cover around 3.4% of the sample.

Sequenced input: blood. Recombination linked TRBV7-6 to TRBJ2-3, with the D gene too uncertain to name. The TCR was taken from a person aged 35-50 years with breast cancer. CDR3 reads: CASSFQIASDTQYF. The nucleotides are TGTGCCAGCAGCTTCCAGATTGCGTCAGATACGCAGTATTTT.